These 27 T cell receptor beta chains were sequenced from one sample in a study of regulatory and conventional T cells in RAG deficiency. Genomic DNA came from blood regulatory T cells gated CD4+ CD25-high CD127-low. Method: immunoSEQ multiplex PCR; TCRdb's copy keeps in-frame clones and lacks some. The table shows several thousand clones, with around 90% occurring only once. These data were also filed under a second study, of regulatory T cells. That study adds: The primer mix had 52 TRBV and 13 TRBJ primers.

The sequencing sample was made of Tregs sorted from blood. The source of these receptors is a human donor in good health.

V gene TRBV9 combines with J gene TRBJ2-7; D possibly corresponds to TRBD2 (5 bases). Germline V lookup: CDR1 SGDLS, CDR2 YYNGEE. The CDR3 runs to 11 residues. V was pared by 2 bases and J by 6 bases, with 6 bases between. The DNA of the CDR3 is TGTGCCAGCAGCGTTGGGAGCGAGCAGTACTTC. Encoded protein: CASSVGSEQYF.

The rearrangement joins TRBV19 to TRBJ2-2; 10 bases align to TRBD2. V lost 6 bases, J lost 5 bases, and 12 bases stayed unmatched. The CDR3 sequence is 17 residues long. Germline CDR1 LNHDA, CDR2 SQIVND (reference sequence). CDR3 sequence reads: CASRKGPGLAITGELFF. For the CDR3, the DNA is TGTGCCAGTAGGAAGGGCCCGGGACTAGCGATTACCGGGGAGCTGTTTTTT. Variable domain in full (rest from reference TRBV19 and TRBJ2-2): DGGITQSPKYLFRKEGQNVTLSCEQNLNHDAMYWYRQDPGQGLRLIYYSQIVNDFQKGDIAEGYSVSREKKESFPLTVTSAQKNPTAFYLCASRKGPGLAITGELFFGEGSRLTVL.

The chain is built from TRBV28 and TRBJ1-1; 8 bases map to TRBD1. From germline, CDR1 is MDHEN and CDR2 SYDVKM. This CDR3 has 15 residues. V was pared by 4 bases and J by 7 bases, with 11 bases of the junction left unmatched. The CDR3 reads CASSSPGGAVIEAFF. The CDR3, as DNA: TGTGCCAGCAGTTCCCCAGGGGGCGCGGTTATTGAAGCTTTCTTT. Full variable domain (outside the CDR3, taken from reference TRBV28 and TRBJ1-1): DVKVTQSSRYLVKRTGEKVFLECVQDMDHENMFWYRQDPGLGLRLIYFSYDVKMKEKGDIPEGYSVSREKKERFSLILESASTNQTSMYLCASSSPGGAVIEAFFGQGTRLTVV.

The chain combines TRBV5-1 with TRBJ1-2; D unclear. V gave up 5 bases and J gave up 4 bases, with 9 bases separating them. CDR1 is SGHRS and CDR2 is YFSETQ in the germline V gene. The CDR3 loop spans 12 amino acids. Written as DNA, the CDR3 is TGCGCCAGCAGGGCAGGACTCTATGGCTACACCTTC. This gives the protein CASRAGLYGYTF.

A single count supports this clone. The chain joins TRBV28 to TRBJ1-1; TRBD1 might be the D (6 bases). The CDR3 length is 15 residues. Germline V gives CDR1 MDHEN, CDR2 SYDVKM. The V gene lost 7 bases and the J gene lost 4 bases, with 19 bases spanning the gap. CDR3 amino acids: CASIILQGSSTEAFF. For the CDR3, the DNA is TGTGCCAGCATTATCCTACAGGGCTCGAGCACTGAAGCTTTCTTT.

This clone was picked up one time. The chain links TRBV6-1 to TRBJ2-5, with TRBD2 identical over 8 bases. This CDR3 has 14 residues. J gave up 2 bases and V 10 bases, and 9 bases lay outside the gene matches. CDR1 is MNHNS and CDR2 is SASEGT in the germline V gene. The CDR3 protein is CATERGLHQETQYF. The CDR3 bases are TGTGCCACCGAGCGGGGGCTGCATCAAGAGACCCAGTACTTC.

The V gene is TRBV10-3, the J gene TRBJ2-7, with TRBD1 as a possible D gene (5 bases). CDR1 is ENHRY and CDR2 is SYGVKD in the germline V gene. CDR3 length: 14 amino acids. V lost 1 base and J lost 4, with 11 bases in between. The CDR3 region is CAISEWQGFYEQYF. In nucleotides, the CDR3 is TGTGCCATCAGTGAGTGGCAGGGCTTTTACGAGCAGTACTTC.

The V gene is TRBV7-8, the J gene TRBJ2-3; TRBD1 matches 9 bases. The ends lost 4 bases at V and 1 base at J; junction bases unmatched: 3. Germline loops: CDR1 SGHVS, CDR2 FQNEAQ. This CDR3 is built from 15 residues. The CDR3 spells CASSSTGGGTDTQYF. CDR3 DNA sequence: TGTGCCAGCAGCTCGACAGGGGGAGGCACAGATACGCAGTATTTT.

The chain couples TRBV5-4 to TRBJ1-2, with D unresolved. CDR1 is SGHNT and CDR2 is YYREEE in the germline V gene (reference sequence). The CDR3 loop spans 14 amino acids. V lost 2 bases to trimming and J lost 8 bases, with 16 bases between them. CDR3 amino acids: CASSLDTRLGGYTF. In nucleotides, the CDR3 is TGTGCCAGCAGCTTAGATACACGGTTGGGGGGCTACACCTTC.

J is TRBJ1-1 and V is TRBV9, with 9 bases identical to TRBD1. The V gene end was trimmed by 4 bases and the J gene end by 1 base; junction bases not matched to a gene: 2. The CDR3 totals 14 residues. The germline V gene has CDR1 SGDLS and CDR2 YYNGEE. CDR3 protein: CASSPTGGNTEAFF. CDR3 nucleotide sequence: TGTGCCAGCAGCCCGACAGGGGGGAACACTGAAGCTTTCTTT.

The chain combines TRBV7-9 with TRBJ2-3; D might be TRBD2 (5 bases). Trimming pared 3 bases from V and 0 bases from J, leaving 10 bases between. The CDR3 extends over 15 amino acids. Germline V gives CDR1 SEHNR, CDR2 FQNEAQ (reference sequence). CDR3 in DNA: TGTGCCAGCAGCTTTAGAGCGGCAAGCACAGATACGCAGTATTTT. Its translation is CASSFRAASTDTQYF.

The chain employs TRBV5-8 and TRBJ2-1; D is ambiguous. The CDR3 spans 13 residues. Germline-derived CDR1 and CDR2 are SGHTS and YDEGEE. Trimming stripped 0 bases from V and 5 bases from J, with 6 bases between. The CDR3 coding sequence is TGTGCCAGCAGCTTGGACAGCAACAATGAGCAGTTCTTC. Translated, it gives CASSLDSNNEQFF.

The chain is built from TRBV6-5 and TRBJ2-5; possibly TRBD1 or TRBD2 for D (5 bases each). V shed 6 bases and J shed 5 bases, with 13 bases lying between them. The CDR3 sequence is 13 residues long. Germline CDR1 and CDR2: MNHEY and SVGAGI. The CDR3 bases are TGTGCCAGCAGAAAAGGGTGGGGGGAGACCCAGTACTTC. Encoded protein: CASRKGWGETQYF.

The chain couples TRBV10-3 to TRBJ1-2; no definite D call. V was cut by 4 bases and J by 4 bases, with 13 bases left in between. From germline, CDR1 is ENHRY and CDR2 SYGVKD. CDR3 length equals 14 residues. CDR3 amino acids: CAISGTVVGYGYTF. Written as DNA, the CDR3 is TGTGCCATCAGTGGAACAGTAGTCGGCTATGGCTACACCTTC.

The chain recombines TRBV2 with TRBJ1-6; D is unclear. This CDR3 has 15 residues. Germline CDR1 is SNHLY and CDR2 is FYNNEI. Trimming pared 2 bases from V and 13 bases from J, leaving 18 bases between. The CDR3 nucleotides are TGTGCCAGCAGTGAATCCCTGGGAGGACCCTTCCCCCTCCACTTT. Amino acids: CASSESLGGPFPLHF.

CDR3 nucleotide sequence: TGCGCCAGCACCGGCGGGAGGGCCCGGGATGAGCAGTTCTTC. This translates into CASTGGRARDEQFF. The J gene is TRBJ2-1, the V gene TRBV5-1; 9 bases align to TRBD2. Trimming at V came to 6 bases and at J to 8 bases, leaving 9 bases not matched to a gene. The V gene's germline CDR1 is SGHRS and CDR2 YFSETQ. The CDR3 covers 14 residues. The full variable domain, its missing parts supplied by reference TRBV5-1 and TRBJ2-1, is KAGVTQTPRYLIKTRGQQVTLSCSPISGHRSVSWYQQTPGQGLQFLFEYFSETQRNKGNFPGRFSGRQFSNSRSEMNVSTLELGDSALYLCASTGGRARDEQFFGPGTRLTVL.

The DNA for the CDR3 is TGTGCCAGCTCACCAGACAGGGAAGGCCCCCAGCATTTT. Amino acids: CASSPDREGPQHF. The V call is TRBV18, the J call TRBJ1-5; 7 nucleotides line up with TRBD1. The germline CDR1 and CDR2 sequences are KGHSH and LQKENI. This CDR3 is 13 amino acids long. V dropped 2 bases and J dropped 10; count of bases not matched to a gene: 5.

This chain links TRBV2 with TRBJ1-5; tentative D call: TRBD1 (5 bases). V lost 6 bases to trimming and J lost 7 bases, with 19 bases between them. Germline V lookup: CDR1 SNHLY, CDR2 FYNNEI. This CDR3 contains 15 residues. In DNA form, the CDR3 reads TGTGCCAGCAGGGGGACGACGGGGCACAAGCAGCCCCAGCATTTT. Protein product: CASRGTTGHKQPQHF.

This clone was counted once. The DNA of the CDR3 is TGTGCGCGCTTTTGGGATTACTATGGCTACACCTTC. Translated: CARFWDYYGYTF. The J gene is TRBJ1-2, the V gene TRBV2; no firm D call. This CDR3 has 12 amino acids. CDR1 is SNHLY, CDR2 FYNNEI, per germline. Supplemented by reference TRBV2 and TRBJ1-2, the full variable domain reads EPEVTQTPSHQVTQMGQEVILRCVPISNHLYFYWYRQILGQKVEFLVSFYNNEISEKSEIFDDQFSVERPDGSNFTLKIRSTKLEDSAMYFCARFWDYYGYTFGSGTRLTVV.

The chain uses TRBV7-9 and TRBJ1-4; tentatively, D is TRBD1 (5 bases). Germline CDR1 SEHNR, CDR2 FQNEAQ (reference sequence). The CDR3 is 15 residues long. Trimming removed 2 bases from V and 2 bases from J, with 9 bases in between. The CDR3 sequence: CASSLPGDTNEKLFF. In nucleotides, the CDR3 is TGTGCCAGCAGCTTACCGGGGGACACTAATGAAAAACTGTTTTTT. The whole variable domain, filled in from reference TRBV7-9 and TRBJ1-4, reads DTGVSQNPRHKITKRGQNVTFRCDPISEHNRLYWYRQTLGQGPEFLTYFQNEAQLEKSRLLSDRFSAERPKGSFSTLEIQRTEQGDSAMYLCASSLPGDTNEKLFFGSGTQLSVL.

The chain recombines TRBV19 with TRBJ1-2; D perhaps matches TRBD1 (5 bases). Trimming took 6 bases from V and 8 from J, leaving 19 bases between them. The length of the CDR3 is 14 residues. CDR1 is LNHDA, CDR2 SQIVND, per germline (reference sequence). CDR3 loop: CASRLKGQGLGYTF. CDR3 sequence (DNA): TGTGCCAGTAGGCTGAAGGGCCAGGGTCTCGGCTACACCTTC.

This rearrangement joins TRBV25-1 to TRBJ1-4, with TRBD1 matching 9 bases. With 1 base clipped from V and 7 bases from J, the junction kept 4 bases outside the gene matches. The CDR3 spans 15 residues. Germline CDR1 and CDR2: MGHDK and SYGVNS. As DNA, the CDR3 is TGTGCCAGCAGTGAATTTGGGGACAGGGTTGAAAAACTGTTTTTT. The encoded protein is CASSEFGDRVEKLFF.

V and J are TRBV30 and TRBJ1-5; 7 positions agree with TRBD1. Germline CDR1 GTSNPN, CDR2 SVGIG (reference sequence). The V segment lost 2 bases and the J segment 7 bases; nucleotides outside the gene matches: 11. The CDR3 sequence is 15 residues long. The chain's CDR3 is CAWSTGGTVVQPQHF. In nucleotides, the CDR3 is TGTGCCTGGAGTACTGGGGGGACAGTTGTCCAGCCCCAGCATTTT.

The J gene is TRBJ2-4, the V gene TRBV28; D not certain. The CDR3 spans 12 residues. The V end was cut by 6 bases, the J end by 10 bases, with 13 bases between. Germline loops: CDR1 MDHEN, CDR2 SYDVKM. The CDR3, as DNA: TGTGCCAGCAGCTCTTTTGAAGGGATTCAGTACTTC. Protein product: CASSSFEGIQYF.

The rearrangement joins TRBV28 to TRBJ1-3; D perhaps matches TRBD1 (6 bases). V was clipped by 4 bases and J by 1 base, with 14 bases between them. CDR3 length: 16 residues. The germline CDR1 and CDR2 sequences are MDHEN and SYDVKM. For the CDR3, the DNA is TGTGCCAGCAGTTCACCCCAACAGGGATCTGGAAACACCATATATTTT. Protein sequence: CASSSPQQGSGNTIYF.

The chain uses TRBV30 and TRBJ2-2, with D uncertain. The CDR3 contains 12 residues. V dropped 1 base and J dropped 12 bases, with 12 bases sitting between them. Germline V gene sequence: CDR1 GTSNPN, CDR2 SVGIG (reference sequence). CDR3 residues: CAWSASRTKLFF. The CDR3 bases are TGTGCCTGGAGTGCAAGTAGGACGAAGCTGTTTTTT.

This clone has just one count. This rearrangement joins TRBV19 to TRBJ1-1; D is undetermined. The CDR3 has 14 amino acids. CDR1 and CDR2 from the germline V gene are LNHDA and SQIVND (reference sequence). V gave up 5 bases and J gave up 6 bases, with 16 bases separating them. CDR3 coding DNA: TGTGCCAGTAGTTCCCATCTCTTAATGCCTGAAGCTTTCTTT. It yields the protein CASSSHLLMPEAFF.